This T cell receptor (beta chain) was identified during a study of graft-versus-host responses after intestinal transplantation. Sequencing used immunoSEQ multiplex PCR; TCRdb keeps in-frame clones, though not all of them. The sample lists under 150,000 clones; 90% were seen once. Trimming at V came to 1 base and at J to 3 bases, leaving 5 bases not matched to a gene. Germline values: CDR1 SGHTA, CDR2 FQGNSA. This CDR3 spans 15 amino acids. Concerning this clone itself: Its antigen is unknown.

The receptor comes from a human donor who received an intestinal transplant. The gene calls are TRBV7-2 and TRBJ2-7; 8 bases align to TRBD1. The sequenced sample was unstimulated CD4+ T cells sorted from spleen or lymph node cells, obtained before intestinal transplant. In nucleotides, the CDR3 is TGTGCCAGCAGCTTAGGACAGGGGCGGGTCTACGAGCAGTACTTC. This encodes CASSLGQGRVYEQYF.